A selection of T cell receptor beta chains follows, all from one sample in a study of shared clonotypes between healthy human individuals. This table comes from immunoSEQ multiplex PCR, and its TCRdb copy is limited to in-frame clones, with some not included. The sample includes around 1.9 million clones, 90% to 95% of them seen just once. What was sequenced was naive CD8+ T cells from PBMCs. All receptors derive from a man between 18 and 35 years old in good health. Some clones in this sample may be carry-over from other donors' samples. Each CDR3 is given with its conserved first and last residue. Each record gives: D gene, J gene, V gene, clone size, CDR3 protein, CDR3 DNA. A D gene is named only where the DNA matches it firmly. Expanded clones get a size class; other rows say once, few or many, or leave the size out.

>-|TRBJ2-2|TRBV29-1|-
CSVLRAGHGELFF
TGCAGCGTTCTAAGGGCAGGACACGGGGAGCTGTTTTTT
>-|TRBJ1-5|TRBV30|-
CAWDFGAGTNQPQHF
TGTGCCTGGGACTTCGGGGCAGGGACGAATCAGCCCCAGCATTTT
>TRBD2|TRBJ2-3|TRBV13|-
CASSASGNFSDTQYF
TGTGCCAGCAGCGCTAGCGGGAACTTCTCAGATACGCAGTATTTT
>-|TRBJ2-1|TRBV5-6|-
CASSLGPLNEQFF
TGTGCCAGCAGCTTGGGGCCCCTCAATGAGCAGTTCTTC
>-|TRBJ2-5|TRBV28|once
CASSLLGQSTQETQYF
TGTGCCAGCAGTTTGCTCGGCCAATCCACCCAAGAGACCCAGTACTTC
>-|TRBJ2-1|TRBV4-1|-
CASSQLAPGPHNEQFF
TGCGCCAGCAGCCAACTAGCACCGGGACCACACAATGAGCAGTTCTTC
>TRBD1|TRBJ1-5|TRBV7-9|once
CASSSPGQGGDQPQHF
TGTGCCAGCAGCTCTCCGGGACAGGGTGGCGATCAGCCCCAGCATTTT
>-|TRBJ1-5|TRBV27|-
CASSFSGVNQPQHF
TGTGCCAGCAGTTTCAGCGGGGTTAATCAGCCCCAGCATTTT
>-|TRBJ1-3|TRBV27|-
CASSPFPTLLRDPGNPIYF
TGTGCCAGCAGCCCGTTCCCCACACTGTTAAGGGACCCGGGCAACCCCATATATTTT
>TRBD2|TRBJ2-5|TRBV5-4|once
CASSLGVAGEETQYF
TGTGCCAGCAGCTTGGGAGTAGCGGGAGAAGAGACCCAGTACTTC
>TRBD1|TRBJ2-2|TRBV12-5|-
CASGSLTGLHGELFF
TGTGCTAGTGGTTCCCTGACAGGGCTCCACGGGGAGCTGTTTTTT
>-|TRBJ1-2|TRBV6-5|-
CASSYSGSTNGYTF
TGTGCCAGCAGTTACTCCGGGAGCACAAATGGCTACACCTTC
>-|TRBJ2-3|TRBV27|-
CASSAWGTDTQYF
TGTGCCAGCAGTGCGTGGGGCACAGATACGCAGTATTTT
>-|TRBJ2-7|TRBV7-2|-
CASSLAPGSYEQYF
TGTGCCAGCAGCTTAGCTCCCGGTTCCTACGAGCAGTACTTC
>-|TRBJ1-2|TRBV27|-
CASSLSGGVYGYTF
TGTGCCAGCAGTTTATCCGGAGGGGTCTATGGCTACACCTTC
>-|TRBJ2-7|TRBV27|-
CASSLGIGVEQYF
TGTGCCAGCAGTTTAGGCATAGGGGTTGAGCAGTACTTC
>TRBD2|TRBJ2-2|TRBV27|-
CASRPGLAGAGELFF
TGTGCCAGCAGACCGGGACTAGCGGGAGCCGGGGAGCTGTTTTTT
>-|TRBJ2-2|TRBV7-2|-
CASSLLDTGELFF
TGTGCCAGCAGCCTACTGGACACCGGGGAGCTGTTTTTT
>TRBD2|TRBJ2-1|TRBV4-2|-
CASSQATSGRPNQQFF
TGTGCCAGCAGCCAGGCCACTAGCGGGAGGCCCAATCAGCAGTTCTTC
>TRBD1|TRBJ2-1|TRBV27|-
CASSLLLGQGPYNEQFF
TGTGCCAGCAGTTTACTCTTGGGACAGGGCCCTTACAATGAGCAGTTCTTC
>-|TRBJ2-1|TRBV28|-
CASSYPPGEQFF
TGTGCCAGCAGTTACCCCCCAGGGGAGCAGTTCTTC
>-|TRBJ2-6|TRBV28|-
CASSSPAQGALVLTF
TGTGCCAGCAGTTCCCCGGCTCAAGGGGCTCTCGTCCTGACTTTC
>-|TRBJ1-4|TRBV28|-
CASSATVFNEKLFF
TGTGCCAGCAGTGCGACAGTATTTAATGAAAAACTGTTTTTT
>TRBD2|TRBJ2-3|TRBV9|-
CASSSGGRMSTDTQYF
TGTGCCAGCAGCTCCGGCGGGAGAATGAGCACAGATACGCAGTATTTT
>TRBD1|TRBJ2-7|TRBV7-9|-
CASSLTGTGFYEQYF
TGTGCCAGCAGCTTAACCGGGACAGGTTTCTACGAGCAGTACTTC
>TRBD2|TRBJ2-3|TRBV4-1|-
CASSQELAGGTDTQYF
TGCGCCAGCAGCCAAGAACTAGCGGGAGGCACAGATACGCAGTATTTT